One and the same sample provided the 21 T cell receptor beta chains below, sequenced in a study of shared clonotypes between healthy human individuals. Sequencing used immunoSEQ multiplex PCR; TCRdb keeps in-frame clones, though not all of them. The profile shows about 96,000 clones, 60% to 70% of them singletons. Specimen: memory CD8+ T cells sorted from blood. Sample subset: CD45RO+ cells pooled with CCR7-negative TemRA cells. The receptors stem from a man aged 25 to 45 in good health.

The rearrangement uses TRBV2 and TRBJ1-2; TRBD1 might be the D (5 bases). The CDR3 has 14 residues. Per germline, CDR1 SNHLY and CDR2 FYNNEI. V was clipped by 7 bases and J by 4 bases, with 16 bases between them. The DNA for the CDR3 is TGTGCCAGCACCGGACCGCACGGGGGCTATGGCTACACCTTC. Its protein is CASTGPHGGYGYTF.

The chain couples TRBV25-1 to TRBJ2-1; 7 bases map to TRBD2. Looked up from germline, CDR1 is MGHDK and CDR2 is SYGVNS. V lost 7 bases to trimming and J lost 6 bases; unmatched junction nucleotides: 12. This CDR3 has 15 residues. CDR3 DNA sequence: TGTGCCAGCATCGCCGGGACTATAGGGTCCAATGAGCAGTTCTTC. Its translation: CASIAGTIGSNEQFF.

This chain joins TRBV5-8 and TRBJ1-5; the D gene is possibly TRBD1 (5 bases). Trimming removed 2 bases at V and 6 bases at J, with 9 bases between. Germline values: CDR1 SGHTS, CDR2 YDEGEE. CDR3 length: 13 amino acids. The chain's CDR3 is CASSLGVFQPQHF. DNA for the CDR3: TGTGCCAGCAGCTTAGGGGTTTTTCAGCCCCAGCATTTT.

The CDR3 spells CASSDLQRLETQYF. CDR3 nucleotides: TGTGCCAGCAGCGACCTCCAGAGATTGGAGACCCAGTACTTC. The chain is built from TRBV27 and TRBJ2-5; no firm D call. Germline V lookup: CDR1 MNHEY, CDR2 SMNVEV (reference sequence). V gave up 6 bases and J gave up 5 bases, with 16 bases separating them. The CDR3 is made up of 14 amino acids.

This clone was counted between two and nine times. The chain has TRBV14 and TRBJ2-2; D ambiguous. The length of the CDR3 is 13 residues. Germline CDR1 and CDR2: SGHDN and FVKESK. V lost 2 bases to trimming and J lost 6 bases, with 7 bases between them. CDR3 loop: CASSQPIAGELFF. CDR3 DNA: TGTGCCAGCAGCCAACCCATCGCCGGGGAGCTGTTTTTT.

The gene calls are TRBV11-2 and TRBJ2-7, with D possibly called TRBD1 or TRBD2 (5 bases each). The V gene lost 5 bases and the J gene lost 2 bases, with 10 bases spanning the gap. The CDR3 is 13 amino acids. Germline V gene sequence: CDR1 SGHAT, CDR2 FQNNGV. The CDR3 coding sequence is TGTGCCAGCAGCGGGGGAGCGACCTACGAGCAGTACTTC. Its protein product is CASSGGATYEQYF. Combining the CDR3 with reference TRBV11-2 and TRBJ2-7 gives the whole variable domain EAGVAQSPRYKIIEKRQSVAFWCNPISGHATLYWYQQILGQGPKLLIQFQNNGVVDDSQLPKDRFSAERLKGVDSTLKIQPAKLEDSAVYLCASSGGATYEQYFGPGTRLTVT.

The chain joins TRBV9 to TRBJ2-1; D tentatively reads TRBD1 or TRBD2 (5 bases each). The CDR3 loop spans 15 amino acids. V was shortened by 6 bases and J by 4 bases, with 17 bases between the two germline ends. From germline, CDR1 is SGDLS and CDR2 YYNGEE. This CDR3 is CASTIGTEPYNEQFF. The CDR3 DNA reads as TGTGCCAGCACGATCGGGACCGAGCCTTACAATGAGCAGTTCTTC.

V usage is TRBV21-1 and J usage is TRBJ2-7; the D segment call TRBD2 is taken from the table without a DNA check. TRBV21-1 is a documented pseudogene. CDR3 size: 14 residues. In DNA, the CDR3 is TGTGCCAGCAGCAAAGTCGCGGAGCGCCACGAGCAGTACTTC. Its translation is CASSKVAERHEQYF.

This rearrangement joins TRBV7-6 to TRBJ2-3; the match to TRBD1 covers 7 bases. The J segment lost 11 bases and the V segment lost 5 bases, leaving 7 bases of the junction unmatched. Germline values: CDR1 SGHVS, CDR2 FNYEAQ. The CDR3 runs 12 residues. CDR3 amino acids: CASSLDRVKQYF. CDR3 nucleotide sequence: TGTGCCAGCAGCCTAGACAGGGTTAAGCAGTATTTT.

The CDR3: CASTRPNTGELFF. The CDR3, as DNA: TGTGCCAGCACTCGGCCGAACACCGGGGAGCTGTTTTTT. The chain links TRBV7-9 to TRBJ2-2, with unresolved D. The CDR3 sequence is 13 residues long. The germline V gene encodes CDR1 SEHNR and CDR2 FQNEAQ (reference sequence). Trimming took off 7 bases at V and 0 bases at J, with 6 bases between the two ends.

This chain's CDR3 is CASSTIAYEQYF. In DNA form, the CDR3 reads TGTGCCAGCAGTACAATTGCCTACGAGCAGTACTTC. The chain recombines TRBV28 with TRBJ2-7; D gene unclear. Germline assignment: CDR1 MDHEN and CDR2 SYDVKM. CDR3 length: 12 residues. V shed 5 bases and J shed 2 bases, with 7 bases lying between them.

This chain joins TRBV29-1 and TRBJ2-7; D is possibly TRBD1 (5 bases). The germline gives CDR1 SQVTM, CDR2 ANQGSEA. With 4 bases removed from V and 2 bases from J, the gap between germline ends came to 12 bases. The CDR3 totals 13 residues. CDR3 in amino acids: CSVVPAGTYEQYF. The CDR3 DNA is TGCAGCGTTGTCCCGGCAGGGACCTACGAGCAGTACTTC.

The chain joins TRBV10-2 to TRBJ1-1; no reliable D call. V lost 6 bases and J lost 7, with 15 bases in between. Germline-derived CDR1 and CDR2 are WSHSY and SAAADI. The CDR3 length is 13 residues. CDR3 nucleotides: TGCGCCAGCAGGGTATCTGCGTGGGGTGAAGCTTTCTTT. It encodes CASRVSAWGEAFF.

The chain combines TRBV18 with TRBJ2-1; a weak D match, TRBD2 (5 bases). This CDR3 has 16 amino acids. Trimming left V 4 bases short and J 4 bases short, with 17 bases between. Germline CDR1 is KGHSH and CDR2 is LQKENI. CDR3 sequence: CASSRARDVSYNEQFF. DNA for the CDR3: TGTGCCAGCTCACGGGCTCGGGATGTCTCGTACAATGAGCAGTTCTTC. Combining the CDR3 with reference TRBV18 and TRBJ2-1 gives the whole variable domain NAGVMQNPRHLVRRRGQEARLRCSPMKGHSHVYWYRQLPEEGLKFMVYLQKENIIDESGMPKERFSAEFPKEGPSILRIQQVVRGDSAAYFCASSRARDVSYNEQFFGPGTRLTVL.

This clone appeared a few times. V usage is TRBV6-4 and J usage is TRBJ2-1; D is unresolved. The germline CDR1 and CDR2 sequences are MRHNA and SNTAGT. The CDR3 consists of 13 residues. With 4 bases removed from V and 8 bases from J, the gap between germline ends came to 12 bases. The CDR3, as DNA: TGTGCCAGCAGTGTAGTACCCAAAGATGAGCAGTTCTTC. Translated, it gives CASSVVPKDEQFF.

V usage is TRBV11-2 and J usage is TRBJ1-4; possibly TRBD1 for D (5 bases). CDR1 SGHAT and CDR2 FQNNGV come from the germline V gene. The CDR3 length is 17 residues. Trimming removed 5 bases from V and 3 bases from J, with 19 bases in between. The chain's CDR3 is CASSPWGGVEANEKLFF. CDR3 bases: TGTGCCAGCAGCCCCTGGGGGGGGGTCGAGGCTAATGAAAAACTGTTTTTT.

This clone was picked up a small number of times. The chain couples TRBV27 to TRBJ2-7; 15 nucleotides agree with TRBD2. The CDR3 covers 15 residues. The V gene's germline CDR1 is MNHEY and CDR2 SMNVEV (reference sequence). V lost 3 bases to trimming and J lost 7 bases; unmatched junction nucleotides: 4. The CDR3 nucleotides are TGTGCCAGCAGTTTCCGGACTAGCGGGAGGGGTGAGCAGTACTTC. This codes for CASSFRTSGRGEQYF.

The rearrangement joins TRBV5-5 to TRBJ1-1; D not resolved. Germline assignment: CDR1 SGHKS and CDR2 YYEKEE (reference sequence). The CDR3 length is 14 residues. The V and J ends lost 0 bases and 3 bases respectively, with 9 bases between them. CDR3 nucleotide sequence: TGTGCCAGCAGCTTGGCCCTAGTCGACACTGAAGCTTTCTTT. Residues: CASSLALVDTEAFF. Together with reference TRBV5-5 and TRBJ1-1, the CDR3 gives the full variable domain: DAGVTQSPTHLIKTRGQQVTLRCSPISGHKSVSWYQQVLGQGPQFIFQYYEKEERGRGNFPDRFSARQFPNYSSELNVNALLLGDSALYLCASSLALVDTEAFFGQGTRLTVV.

Concerning this clone itself: It differs at one base from a far larger clone, so likely a read error. This sample includes further DNA sequences coding for the same CDR3. The gene calls are TRBV29-1 and TRBJ2-2; D may be TRBD1 or TRBD2 (5 bases each). This CDR3 spans 15 amino acids. V was pared by 7 bases and J by 3 bases, with 18 bases between. Germline lookup yields CDR1 SQVTM and CDR2 ANQGSEA. The DNA for the CDR3 is TGCAGCGCCAAATCGGGGCTGGGCGACACCGGGGAGCTGTTTTTT. Translation gives CSAKSGLGDTGELFF.

This clone was counted once. V and J are TRBV11-2 and TRBJ2-3; D is unclear. The CDR3 covers 12 residues. Trimming stripped 3 bases from V and 0 bases from J, with 1 base between. Per the germline V gene, CDR1 is SGHAT and CDR2 is FQNNGV. CDR3 nucleotides: TGTGCCAGCAGCTTCAGCACAGATACGCAGTATTTT. It encodes CASSFSTDTQYF.

The rearrangement links TRBV18 to TRBJ2-5, with TRBD1 matching 10 bases. With 1 base clipped from V and 4 bases from J, the junction kept 12 bases outside the gene matches. Germline V lookup: CDR1 KGHSH, CDR2 LQKENI. CDR3 length: 18 residues. This CDR3 reads CASSPRRSGQGVRETQYF. The CDR3 nucleotides are TGTGCCAGCTCACCACGTCGTTCAGGACAGGGGGTGAGAGAGACCCAGTACTTC.